These 10 T cell receptor beta chains were sequenced from one sample in a study of shared clonotypes between healthy human individuals. Profiled with immunoSEQ multiplex PCR; TCRdb holds only in-frame clones, not every one. This sample has fewer than 200,000 clones, with 66% found just once. Sample: memory CD4+ T cells sorted from blood. Subset denoted: CD45RA-negative fraction. Receptors were obtained from a man aged 25-40 years in good health.

The V call is TRBV4-2, the J call TRBJ2-7; 9 positions match TRBD1. V dropped 5 bases and J dropped 2; count of bases not matched to a gene: 7. The germline V gene has CDR1 LGHNA and CDR2 YNFKEQ. CDR3 length: 15 amino acids. CDR3 sequence (DNA): TGTGCCAGCAGCTTAGGACAGGGGATTCCCTACGAGCAGTACTTC. The encoded protein is CASSLGQGIPYEQYF.

The V call is TRBV7-2, the J call TRBJ2-2; no firm D call. V shed 2 bases and J shed 5 bases, with 9 bases lying between them. CDR1 SGHTA and CDR2 FQGNSA come from the germline V gene. The CDR3 has 14 residues. CDR3 in amino acids: CASSLIDRTGELFF. The DNA of the CDR3 is TGTGCCAGCAGCTTAATTGATAGAACCGGGGAGCTGTTTTTT.

Only a few counts were recorded for this clone. The chain couples TRBV9 to TRBJ2-1; TRBD2 agrees at 10 bases. V dropped 0 bases and J dropped 4; count of bases not matched to a gene: 7. The CDR3 runs 17 residues. Germline V gives CDR1 SGDLS, CDR2 YYNGEE. The CDR3 DNA follows: TGTGCCAGCAGCGTAGGGACTAGCGGAGGCTTTTACAATGAGCAGTTCTTC. It encodes CASSVGTSGGFYNEQFF.

The chain carries TRBV14 and TRBJ2-7, with 13 bases identical to TRBD2. This CDR3 has 17 residues. Germline V gives CDR1 SGHDN, CDR2 FVKESK. Losses at the gene ends were 3 bases for V and 1 base for J; bases not matched to a gene: 6. CDR3: CASSQTGLAGQSYEQYF. The DNA for the CDR3 is TGTGCCAGCAGCCAGACGGGACTAGCGGGACAGTCCTACGAGCAGTACTTC.

The V gene is TRBV27, the J gene TRBJ2-7, with a possible D match to TRBD2 (5 bases). CDR1 MNHEY and CDR2 SMNVEV come from the germline V gene (reference sequence). The germline V and J ends were trimmed by 6 bases and 2 bases, with 17 bases remaining between them. This CDR3 comprises 15 residues. The CDR3 DNA reads TGTGCCAGCAGACTAGGGCTTTTAAACACCTACGAGCAGTACTTC. It codes for CASRLGLLNTYEQYF.

In this sample, this clone turned up a few times. V and J are TRBV27 and TRBJ2-7; 13 nucleotides agree with TRBD2. V trimming: 5 bases; J trimming: 4 bases; junction bases outside the gene matches: 8. The germline gives CDR1 MNHEY, CDR2 SMNVEV (reference sequence). The CDR3 extends over 16 amino acids. CDR3: CASSTLLAGGLYEQYF. DNA of the CDR3: TGTGCCAGCAGTACCCTACTAGCGGGAGGGCTGTACGAGCAGTACTTC.

The rearrangement links TRBV14 to TRBJ1-5; a possible D gene is TRBD1 (6 bases). Germline V lookup: CDR1 SGHDN, CDR2 FVKESK. V lost 1 base, J lost 4 bases, and 20 bases lay in between. The CDR3 consists of 18 residues. The CDR3 is CASSQALDRGGGNQPQHF. The CDR3 DNA reads as TGTGCCAGCAGCCAAGCTCTTGATCGGGGGGGCGGGAATCAGCCCCAGCATTTT.

This chain joins TRBV7-2 and TRBJ1-5, with TRBD1 matching over 11 bases. With 4 bases clipped from V and 5 bases from J, the junction kept 4 bases outside the gene matches. The CDR3 has 15 residues. The V gene's germline CDR1 is SGHTA and CDR2 FQGNSA. For the CDR3, the DNA is TGTGCCAGCAGCTACGGACAGGGGGCTGATCAGCCCCAGCATTTT. This gives the protein CASSYGQGADQPQHF.

The V call is TRBV7-9, the J call TRBJ1-1; 9 bases match TRBD1. Germline values: CDR1 SEHNR, CDR2 FQNEAQ (reference sequence). The CDR3 covers 15 residues. V was pared by 5 bases and J by 7 bases, with 11 bases of the junction left unmatched. The CDR3 reads CASSPLQGAVGEAFF. In DNA form, the CDR3 reads TGTGCCAGCAGCCCATTACAGGGGGCGGTGGGTGAAGCTTTCTTT.

The rearrangement links TRBV7-8 to TRBJ2-1, with no clear D. The germline V and J ends were trimmed by 5 bases and 1 base, with 15 bases remaining between them. Germline V gene lookup returns CDR1 SGHVS and CDR2 FQNEAQ. The CDR3 has 16 residues. CDR3 coding DNA: TGTGCCAGCAGCCCACCCCCGCCAGGTTCCTACAATGAGCAGTTCTTC. This sequence encodes CASSPPPPGSYNEQFF.